One and the same sample provided the 31 T cell receptor beta chains below, sequenced in a study of cytomegalovirus exposure and HLA in healthy donors. The protocol was immunoSEQ multiplex PCR, while the TCRdb copy is restricted to in-frame clones and leaves out a portion. The table includes some 130,000 clones, roughly 79% detected once. Source material: PBMCs. Receptors originate from a man aged 25-45 years in good health and CMV-seropositive.

Here the CDR3 DNA reads TGCGCCAGCAGTGAGTCGAACAGGGGAACTGAAGCTTTCTTT. Translation gives CASSESNRGTEAFF. The chain has TRBV10-1 and TRBJ1-1; 7 bases match TRBD1. Trimming removed 0 bases from V and 5 bases from J; junction bases left unmatched: 3. This CDR3 region has 14 residues. CDR1 is WNHNN, CDR2 SYGVQD, per germline (reference sequence).

This clone was counted between two and nine times. This sequence joins TRBV29-1 and TRBJ1-1; tentative D call: TRBD1 (5 bases). This CDR3 contains 13 residues. The V gene lost 5 bases and the J gene lost 0 bases, with 10 bases spanning the gap. CDR1 is SQVTM, CDR2 ANQGSEA, per germline. The CDR3 DNA follows: TGCAGCGTTCGCCCAGGGTTGAACACTGAAGCTTTCTTT. Encoded protein: CSVRPGLNTEAFF. Filled out from reference TRBV29-1 and TRBJ1-1, the complete variable domain reads SAVISQKPSRDICQRGTSLTIQCQVDSQVTMMFWYRQQPGQSLTLIATANQGSEATYESGFVIDKFPISRPNLTFSTLTVSNMSPEDSSIYLCSVRPGLNTEAFFGQGTRLTVV.

This rearrangement joins TRBV11-2 to TRBJ2-1; 13 nucleotides agree with TRBD2. Trimming removed 9 bases from V and 4 bases from J; junction bases left unmatched: 6. This CDR3 has 15 amino acids. CDR1 is SGHAT and CDR2 is FQNNGV in the germline V gene. CDR3 coding DNA: TGTGCCAGGGGACTAGCGGGACCCCATTACAATGAGCAGTTCTTC. Amino acids: CARGLAGPHYNEQFF.

This clone was recorded only once. Other DNA variants within this sample encode the same CDR3. The genes are TRBV29-1 and TRBJ2-5; TRBD1 is a possible D gene (6 bases). Looked up from germline, CDR1 is SQVTM and CDR2 is ANQGSEA. CDR3 length: 12 amino acids. Trimming stripped 2 bases from V and 2 bases from J, with 6 bases between. Here the CDR3 reads CSVEQGQETQYF. The CDR3 DNA reads TGCAGCGTTGAACAGGGGCAAGAGACCCAGTACTTC. The whole variable domain, remainder taken from reference TRBV29-1 and TRBJ2-5, is SAVISQKPSRDICQRGTSLTIQCQVDSQVTMMFWYRQQPGQSLTLIATANQGSEATYESGFVIDKFPISRPNLTFSTLTVSNMSPEDSSIYLCSVEQGQETQYFGPGTRLLVL.

The chain combines TRBV9 with TRBJ1-1, with 12 bases matching TRBD1. The V segment lost 4 bases and the J segment 5 bases; nucleotides outside the gene matches: 18. From germline, CDR1 is SGDLS and CDR2 YYNGEE. The CDR3 spans 19 residues. CDR3 bases: TGTGCCAGCAGCCCCACCGGGGGGACAGGGGGCCGATTTGGGACTGAAGCTTTCTTT. It specifies CASSPTGGTGGRFGTEAFF.

The chain recombines TRBV6-1 with TRBJ1-6; D not certain. CDR1 MNHNS and CDR2 SASEGT come from the germline V gene. V was trimmed by 5 bases and J by 0 bases, leaving 14 bases between them. This CDR3 is built from 17 residues. The CDR3 DNA is TGTGCCAGCAGTAAAGGTCCAGGTAGCTCCTATAATTCACCCCTCCACTTT. It codes for CASSKGPGSSYNSPLHF.

This chain uses TRBV2 with TRBJ2-7; TRBD2 might be the D (6 bases). The germline V gene has CDR1 SNHLY and CDR2 FYNNEI. V gave up 10 bases and J gave up 2 bases, with 15 bases separating them. This CDR3 comprises 13 residues. This chain's CDR3 is CATSGDGTYEQYF. The CDR3 DNA reads TGTGCCACCTCGGGGGACGGGACCTACGAGCAGTACTTC.

This chain connects TRBV4-2 to TRBJ2-3; TRBD2 matches 10 bases. Germline V CDR1 and CDR2: LGHNA, YNFKEQ. The CDR3 sequence is 18 residues long. The ends lost 0 bases at V and 5 bases at J; junction bases unmatched: 11. The CDR3 DNA follows: TGTGCCAGCAGCCAAGATCGGGAAGCGGGAGGGCCCCGAGATACGCAGTATTTT. Encoded protein: CASSQDREAGGPRDTQYF.

The J gene is TRBJ1-1, the V gene TRBV25-1; 10 bases agree with TRBD1. V shed 6 bases and J 6 bases; nucleotides not matched to a gene: 7. The CDR3 runs 14 residues. Germline assignment: CDR1 MGHDK and CDR2 SYGVNS. The CDR3 bases are TGTGCCAGCAGCCAGACAGGGGGCACCTCTGAAGCTTTCTTT. Protein sequence: CASSQTGGTSEAFF.

The V call is TRBV27, the J call TRBJ2-7; a possible D gene is TRBD1 (7 bases). The CDR3 extends over 13 amino acids. Per the germline V gene, CDR1 is MNHEY and CDR2 is SMNVEV (reference sequence). V was pared by 3 bases and J by 6 bases, with 12 bases between. DNA of the CDR3: TGTGCCAGCAGTTTTAGGCAGGGGGGCGAGCAGTACTTC. This codes for CASSFRQGGEQYF.

The rearrangement links TRBV9 to TRBJ2-2; TRBD1 aligns across 9 bases. CDR1 is SGDLS and CDR2 is YYNGEE in the germline V gene. The trim removed 3 bases at V and 7 bases at J, leaving 7 bases unmatched. The CDR3 totals 15 residues. The CDR3 nucleotides read TGTGCCAGCAGCGGCGGGACAGGGTTTTTCGGGGAGCTGTTTTTT. Encoded protein: CASSGGTGFFGELFF.

The gene calls are TRBV6-5 and TRBJ2-1; no reliable D call. Between the trimmed V and J ends, which lost 6 bases and 5 bases, there was a span of 8 bases. CDR1 is MNHEY and CDR2 is SVGAGI in the germline V gene. CDR3 length equals 12 residues. The CDR3 region is CASSSSDNEQFF. CDR3 sequence (DNA): TGTGCCAGCAGCTCCAGTGACAATGAGCAGTTCTTC.

The genes are TRBV7-9 and TRBJ1-6, with a possible D match to TRBD1 (5 bases). The CDR3 has 11 residues. Germline CDR1 and CDR2: SEHNR and FQNEAQ (reference sequence). The germline V and J ends were trimmed by 5 bases and 19 bases, with 15 bases remaining between them. The chain's CDR3 is CASSAGLRLHF. CDR3 nucleotides: TGTGCCAGCAGCGCGGGACTTCGGTTGCACTTT.

The V gene is TRBV4-1, the J gene TRBJ2-7; TRBD1 matches at 7 bases. V shed 4 bases and J 5 bases; nucleotides not matched to a gene: 8. The CDR3 covers 14 residues. The germline gives CDR1 MGHRA, CDR2 YSYEKL. As DNA, the CDR3 is TGCGCCAGCAGCCGCCCGACAGGGAGCCACGAGCAGTACTTC. As protein: CASSRPTGSHEQYF.

The chain has TRBV7-3 and TRBJ2-5; 9 bases are shared with TRBD1. From germline, CDR1 is SGHTA and CDR2 FQGTGA. This CDR3 is built from 15 residues. The V gene end was trimmed by 1 base and the J gene end by 4 bases; junction bases not matched to a gene: 4. This CDR3 reads CASSLSGTGRETQYF. DNA for the CDR3: TGTGCCAGCAGCTTAAGCGGGACAGGGCGAGAGACCCAGTACTTC.

This chain uses TRBV5-1 with TRBJ2-4; D is uncertain. V lost 0 bases and J lost 8, with 18 bases in between. CDR1 and CDR2 (germline): SGHRS, YFSETQ. There are 16 residues in the CDR3. CDR3 nucleotide sequence: TGCGCCAGCAGCTTGGTGTCACCATCAATGTCAGACATTCAGTACTTC. Translated, it gives CASSLVSPSMSDIQYF.

CDR3: CASSGGLAGGLSSYNEQFF. In DNA form, the CDR3 reads TGTGCCAGCAGCGGGGGACTAGCGGGAGGCTTAAGCTCCTACAATGAGCAGTTCTTC. The chain has TRBV9 and TRBJ2-1; TRBD2 matches 15 bases. There are 19 residues in the CDR3. The germline V gene encodes CDR1 SGDLS and CDR2 YYNGEE. V shed 3 bases and J 0 bases; nucleotides not matched to a gene: 7.

This sequence joins TRBV7-7 and TRBJ1-1; D is undetermined. The germline V gene has CDR1 SSHAT and CDR2 FNYEAQ (reference sequence). With 1 base removed from V and 2 bases from J, the gap between germline ends came to 5 bases. The CDR3 length is 13 residues. In DNA, the CDR3 is TGTGCCAGCAGCTTAGACAGTAACACTGAAGCTTTCTTT. This encodes CASSLDSNTEAFF. Complete variable domain (other parts from reference TRBV7-7 and TRBJ1-1): GAGVSQSPRYKVTKRGQDVTLRCDPISSHATLYWYQQALGQGPEFLTYFNYEAQPDKSGLPSDRFSAERPEGSISTLTIQRTEQRDSAMYRCASSLDSNTEAFFGQGTRLTVV.

As DNA, the CDR3 is TGTGCCAGCATCAAGCTAGCGGGGGGGGATAATGAGCAGTTCTTC. Translation: CASIKLAGGDNEQFF. The chain links TRBV5-6 to TRBJ2-1, with TRBD2 identical over 12 bases. V shed 6 bases and J 7 bases; nucleotides not matched to a gene: 8. Germline V gene lookup returns CDR1 SGHDT and CDR2 YYEEEE. This CDR3 region has 15 residues.

The V gene is TRBV29-1, the J gene TRBJ2-1, with D unclear. Looked up from germline, CDR1 is SQVTM and CDR2 is ANQGSEA. This CDR3 has 11 amino acids. V lost 3 bases, J lost 12 bases, and 12 bases lay in between. CDR3 DNA: TGCAGCGTTGAGAACCCCTCGGGGCAGTTCTTC. Amino acid sequence: CSVENPSGQFF.

The chain is built from TRBV27 and TRBJ2-1, with a tentative D call TRBD2 (6 bases). The CDR3 has 14 residues. Per germline, CDR1 MNHEY and CDR2 SMNVEV (reference sequence). Trimming took 5 bases from V and 6 from J, leaving 14 bases between them. The CDR3 reads CASSTRDLINEQFF. The CDR3 coding sequence is TGTGCCAGCAGTACCCGGGACTTAATCAATGAGCAGTTCTTC.

The genes are TRBV14 and TRBJ1-6, with D unclear. The CDR3 is 13 residues long. V was shortened by 3 bases and J by 9 bases, with 9 bases between the two germline ends. CDR1 is SGHDN, CDR2 FVKESK, per germline. Here the CDR3 reads CASSHGLFSPLHF. The CDR3 bases are TGTGCCAGCAGCCACGGTTTATTTTCACCCCTCCACTTT.

This chain connects TRBV29-1 to TRBJ2-5; TRBD2 aligns across 12 bases. CDR3 length: 14 amino acids. The V and J ends lost 4 bases and 5 bases, in that order; junction bases with no gene match: 5. CDR1 is SQVTM and CDR2 is ANQGSEA in the germline V gene. The CDR3 loop reads CSVGTSGVAETQYF. The CDR3 DNA follows: TGCAGCGTTGGGACTAGCGGGGTGGCGGAGACCCAGTACTTC.

This chain joins TRBV5-1 and TRBJ1-1; 7 positions match TRBD1. The CDR3 spans 15 residues. Germline V gene sequence: CDR1 SGHRS, CDR2 YFSETQ. Trimming took 1 base from V and 4 from J; bases not matched to a gene: 7. CDR3 bases: TGCGCCAGCAGCTTGACCGGACAGGCCTTCACTGAAGCTTTCTTT. It specifies CASSLTGQAFTEAFF.

V is TRBV7-7 and J is TRBJ2-3; 7 bases agree with TRBD1. CDR3 length equals 16 residues. The germline V gene has CDR1 SSHAT and CDR2 FNYEAQ (reference sequence). Trimming cost V 5 bases and J 1 base; bases outside gene matches: 9. The CDR3 DNA reads TGTGCCAGCAGCCCTACAGGGGATTCACGCACAGATACGCAGTATTTT. Amino acids: CASSPTGDSRTDTQYF.

The genes are TRBV7-6 and TRBJ2-7, with D perhaps TRBD1 (5 bases). Trimming took 1 base from V and 3 from J, leaving 16 bases between them. The CDR3 runs to 16 residues. The germline gives CDR1 SGHVS, CDR2 FNYEAQ. The CDR3 DNA sequence: TGTGCCAGCAGCTTAGAAACCACAGGCCTCCTCTACGAGCAGTACTTC. Its translation is CASSLETTGLLYEQYF.

The V gene is TRBV9, the J gene TRBJ2-4, with 7 positions matching TRBD1. V shed 4 bases, J shed 2 bases, and the junction held 6 bases outside the gene matches. This CDR3 comprises 15 residues. CDR1 and CDR2 from the germline V gene are SGDLS and YYNGEE. The CDR3, as DNA: TGTGCCAGCAGCCCCGACAGGGTTTCCAAAAACATTCAGTACTTC. Protein sequence: CASSPDRVSKNIQYF.

The chain employs TRBV29-1 and TRBJ2-1; D gene unclear. Germline values: CDR1 SQVTM, CDR2 ANQGSEA. The CDR3 runs to 12 residues. The V and J ends lost 3 bases and 3 bases respectively, with 6 bases between them. The CDR3 nucleotides read TGCAGCGTTGAGGGCAACTACAATGAGCAGTTCTTC. It yields the protein CSVEGNYNEQFF.

J is TRBJ2-1 and V is TRBV23-1; 9 bases map to TRBD1. TRBV23-1 is recorded as an ORF, its role being uncertain. Trimming cost V 11 bases and J 2 bases; bases outside gene matches: 1. CDR3 size: 12 residues. The CDR3 nucleotides are TGCGCCGGACAGGGGACCTACAATGAGCAGTTCTTC. It is translated as CAGQGTYNEQFF.

J is TRBJ1-1 and V is TRBV19, with D perhaps matching TRBD1 (6 bases). This CDR3 comprises 14 residues. The germline gives CDR1 LNHDA, CDR2 SQIVND (reference sequence). With 4 bases removed from V and 1 base from J, the gap between germline ends came to 10 bases. CDR3 in amino acids: CASSSRGENTEAFF. CDR3 bases: TGTGCCAGTAGTAGCAGGGGCGAGAACACTGAAGCTTTCTTT.

V usage is TRBV30 and J usage is TRBJ1-1, with a possible D match to TRBD1 (6 bases). Germline V lookup: CDR1 GTSNPN, CDR2 SVGIG (reference sequence). This CDR3 comprises 14 residues. Trimming left V 0 bases short and J 8 bases short, with 16 bases between. The CDR3 here is CAWSVYRENPEAFF. The CDR3 coding sequence is TGTGCCTGGAGTGTTTACAGGGAAAACCCAGAAGCTTTCTTT.